What follows is one TCR beta chain and its context. As yet, its antigen is unknown. Mismatch with germline at one junction end may stem from a read error. This entry is derived from a study of tumor and adjacent non-tumor tissue in lung cancer. Overall study: Stage I to III disease affected approximately 11 men and roughly 5 women aged roughly 31 to 85. General study points: Tumor repertoires had a smaller top 100 clone share than normal lung.

No cell sorting was done before RNA was extracted from the tissue. Three rounds of nested PCR, following a modified ARM-PCR protocol, produced the TCRbeta library. TCRdb re-called the multiplex PCR reads with MiXCR, one entry per CDR3 protein. The sample carries some 84,000 distinct CDR3 sequences, 61% recorded once. The receptor was isolated from a man in his sixties or seventies with non-small cell lung cancer. The material sequenced was lung tumor tissue.

The CDR3: CAGSPDSTNEKLFF. CDR3 nucleotide sequence: TGCGCCGGCAGCCCGGACAGTACTAATGAAAAACTGTTTTTT. J is TRBJ1-4 and V is TRBV5-1; a possible D gene is TRBD1 (6 bases). This CDR3 region has 14 residues. Per the germline V gene, CDR1 is SGHRS and CDR2 is YFSETQ. The full variable domain, with the rest looked up from reference TRBV5-1 and TRBJ1-4, is KAGVTQTPRYLIKTRGQQVTLSCSPISGHRSVSWYQQTPGQGLQFLFEYFSETQRNKGNFPGRFSGRQFSNSRSEMNVSTLELGDSALYLCAGSPDSTNEKLFFGSGTQLSVL.